Presented here are 15 T cell receptor delta chains from one specimen sequenced in a study of γδ T cells in repeated Plasmodium falciparum infection. TCRdb reanalysed the multiplex PCR reads with CATT. The data contain over 90,000 delta-chain clones, approximately 0.92% of them singletons. Flow sorting of PBMC yielded separate Vgamma9/Vdelta2+ and Vdelta2-negative gammadelta T cell populations for bulk repertoire analysis. The specimen was gamma-delta T cells from blood. These receptors came from a pool of human donors (malaria-infected and uninfected, not separated).

There are a few counts of this clone. The protein given by TCRdb reflects a much larger clone and differs at residue 5 from this DNA's translation, likely from a read error; the protein shown is the DNA's translation. The genes are TRDV3 and TRDJ1; 8 nucleotides match TRDD3. Germline V gene lookup returns CDR1 TVYSNPD and CDR2 GDNSRS (reference sequence). This CDR3 is 17 amino acids long. Trimming cost V 1 base and J 10 bases; bases outside gene matches: 23. CDR3 nucleotides: TGTGCCTTTATAGAACTCCCCTTACAAACCCTTACTGGGGGACTCATCTTT. Protein sequence: CAFIELPLQTLTGGLIF.

This clone was seen more than once but under ten times. TCRdb attributes to this sequence the protein of a much larger clone, which differs from the DNA translation at residue 13; a read error is likely, and the protein displayed is translated from the DNA. The V and J genes are TRDV1 and TRDJ1, with TRDD3 identical over 7 bases. TCRdb records no J gene; here it was assigned by comparing the DNA to germline. V shed 1 base and J 3 bases; nucleotides not matched to a gene: 14. This CDR3 has 18 amino acids. CDR1 and CDR2 from the germline V gene are TSWWSYY and QGS. The CDR3 sequence is CALGEPFGGQTYADKLIF. In DNA, the CDR3 is TGTGCTCTTGGGGAACCTTTTGGGGGACAAACATACGCCGATAAACTCATCTTT.

A few counts support this clone. Given a far larger clone just one base away, this is likely a sequencing read error. Other DNA sequences in the sample encode the same CDR3. This chain links TRDV2 with TRDJ1; 10 positions match TRDD3. TCRdb gives no J gene; it was assigned here by matching the DNA to germline. Germline loops: CDR1 GEAIGNYY, CDR2 EKD. The CDR3 sequence is 18 residues long. The junction had 12 bases not matched to a gene; V was cut back by 0 bases and J by 3 bases. The CDR3 nucleotides read TGTGCCTGTGACACCGTCGGTACTGGGGGATCCCTTCCCGATAAACTCATCTTT. This codes for CACDTVGTGGSLPDKLIF.

At least ten counts were recorded for this clone. The TCRdb protein comes from a much larger clone and disagrees with this DNA's translation at residue 5, likely due to a read error; the protein given here is derived from the DNA. The chain employs TRDV2 and TRDJ1, with 10 bases that match TRDD3. The J segment lost 2 bases and the V segment lost 3 bases, leaving 11 bases of the junction unmatched. Germline values: CDR1 GEAIGNYY, CDR2 EKD. This CDR3 comprises 17 residues. Here the CDR3 DNA reads TGTGCCTGTGACGCACTGGGGGATTCGGGTGAGACCGATAAACTCATCTTT. It translates to CACDALGDSGETDKLIF.

Points on this clone: A read error is the likely source, as a far larger clone sits one nucleotide away. The same CDR3 also results from other DNA sequences found in this sample. V usage is TRDV2 and J usage is TRDJ3; D possibly corresponds to TRDD3 (6 bases). The J gene was not available in TCRdb and was assigned here by matching the DNA to germline segments. Germline CDR1 and CDR2: GEAIGNYY and EKD. This CDR3 contains 18 residues. The V gene lost 1 base and the J gene lost 0 bases, with 12 bases spanning the gap. The CDR3 loop reads CACDTGDAHSWDTRQMFF. CDR3 sequence (DNA): TGTGCCTGTGACACAGGGGATGCCCACTCCTGGGACACCCGACAGATGTTTTTC.

The table lists this clone with a few counts. This likely reflects a read error, since a far larger clone is one base away. Additional DNA sequences in this sample encode the identical CDR3. The V and J genes are TRDV2 and TRDJ1; 10 nucleotides agree with TRDD3. TCRdb leaves out the J gene; it was filled in here by matching the DNA to germline. The CDR3 runs to 16 residues. The germline gives CDR1 GEAIGNYY, CDR2 EKD. The trim removed 3 bases at V and 0 bases at J, leaving 6 bases unmatched. The CDR3 spells CACDPLGDKYTDKLIF. CDR3 DNA sequence: TGTGCCTGTGACCCGCTGGGGGATAAGTACACCGATAAACTCATCTTT.

This clone was picked up a small number of times. A far larger clone is off by one base, so a read error is likely. In the same sample, other DNA sequences code for this CDR3. The chain joins TRDV1 to TRDJ4; D perhaps matches TRDD3 (6 bases). Trimming cost V 6 bases and J 5 bases, with 25 bases left between them. Looked up from germline, CDR1 is TSWWSYY and CDR2 is QGS. This CDR3 has 16 residues. The CDR3 protein is CALGEIGGLGTGPLIF. The CDR3 coding sequence is TGTGCTCTTGGAGAAATTGGTGGGCTGGGGACCGGGCCCCTGATCTTT.

This clone was seen many times. TCRdb's listed protein matches a much larger clone and diverges from this DNA's translation at residue 10, likely through a read error; the protein shown comes from the DNA. The J gene is TRDJ1, the V gene TRDV2, with a weak D call TRDD2 (5 bases). Germline assignment: CDR1 GEAIGNYY and CDR2 EKD. V was pared by 5 bases and J by 2 bases, with 23 bases between. CDR3 length equals 17 residues. This CDR3 reads CACGPSGTYPRTDKLIF. CDR3 nucleotide sequence: TGTGCCTGTGGCCCTAGTGGAACCTACCCCCGGACCGATAAACTCATCTTT.

This clone has just a few counts. The translation of this DNA and the TCRdb protein of a much larger clone differ at residue 5, probably owing to a read error; the protein shown here is translated from the DNA. The chain uses TRDV1 and TRDJ1; D gene uncertain. No J gene is reported in TCRdb; it was inferred here by comparing the DNA with germline. Germline V CDR1 and CDR2: TSWWSYY, QGS. Trimming removed 4 bases at V and 3 bases at J, with 30 bases between. This CDR3 is 20 amino acids long. The CDR3 spells CALGGLSKPPPTTFADKLIF. The CDR3 DNA follows: TGTGCTCTTGGGGGACTGTCTAAGCCGCCCCCGACGACCTTTGCCGATAAACTCATCTTT.

Remarks on this clone: The amino acid sequence in TCRdb belongs to a much larger clone and departs from this DNA's translation at residue 9, likely a sequencing read error; the sequence shown is translated from the DNA. This chain links TRDV1 with TRDJ1; tentatively, D is TRDD1 (6 bases). V shed 0 bases and J shed 4 bases, with 21 bases lying between them. Germline CDR1 and CDR2: TSWWSYY and QGS. This CDR3 has 18 residues. The CDR3 sequence: CALGELPWRINRIDKLIF. The CDR3 DNA follows: TGTGCTCTTGGGGAACTTCCCTGGAGGATAAATAGGATCGATAAACTCATCTTT.

With respect to this clone: A far bigger clonotype differs at one base, so this is likely a read error. Other DNA sequences in the same sample also yield this CDR3. The V gene is listed as TRDV1; no J gene was called. Germline V gene lookup returns CDR1 TSWWSYY and CDR2 QGS. The CDR3 runs to 16 residues. DNA for the CDR3: TGTGCTCTTCTAAAGGGGTGGCCTTCGGGAACCGATAAACTCATCTTC. It specifies CALLKGWPSGTDKLIF.

This clone was seen more than once but under ten times. Translating this DNA gives a protein that differs at residue 10 from the TCRdb one, which belongs to a much larger clone; a read error is likely, and the protein shown is this translation. V gene TRDV2 combines with J gene TRDJ1, with 10 bases that match TRDD3. TCRdb supplies no J gene; here it was assigned by aligning the nucleotide sequence to germline. Trimming removed 4 bases from V and 10 bases from J; junction bases left unmatched: 8. This CDR3 is 13 amino acids long. Germline CDR1 GEAIGNYY, CDR2 EKD. CDR3 amino acids: CACDLLGDHILIF. Here the CDR3 DNA reads TGTGCCTGTGATTTACTGGGGGATCATATACTCATCTTT.

This clone was counted only a few times. The protein TCRdb gives is from a much larger clone and does not agree with this DNA's translation at residue 19, likely a read error; the protein shown here comes from the DNA. The rearrangement joins TRDV1 to TRDJ2; TRDD2 agrees at 9 bases. TCRdb records no J gene; here it was assigned by comparing the DNA to germline. Germline V gives CDR1 TSWWSYY, CDR2 QGS. The length of the CDR3 is 22 residues. For the CDR3, the DNA is TGTGCTCTTGGGGAACCTCCTTCCTACCCCGGGGAGGGGGATCCTAGGTCAGCACGACTCTTCTTT. Translated: CALGEPPSYPGEGDPRSARLFF.

This clone showed up just a few times. The TCRdb protein, from a much larger clone, departs from this DNA's translation at residue 15, likely by read error; the protein shown derives from the DNA. The chain combines TRDV1 with TRDJ1; the D is unclear. CDR1 is TSWWSYY and CDR2 is QGS in the germline V gene. V shed 0 bases and J shed 6 bases, with 26 bases lying between them. The length of the CDR3 is 19 residues. The CDR3 spells CALGELVKAYLGFTNKLIF. Here the CDR3 DNA reads TGTGCTCTTGGGGAACTAGTTAAGGCCTATTTAGGGTTTACCAATAAACTCATCTTT.

For this clone: The TCRdb protein, from a much larger clone, departs from this DNA's translation at residue 10, likely by read error; the protein shown derives from the DNA. The chain recombines TRDV1 with TRDJ1; tentative D call: TRDD3 (6 bases). V lost 2 bases and J lost 1, with 23 bases in between. CDR3 length equals 19 residues. Looked up from germline, CDR1 is TSWWSYY and CDR2 is QGS. For the CDR3, the DNA is TGTGCTCTTGGGGAAATAAGGTACGCGCCTGGGGCGGGCACCGATAAACTCATCTTT. Protein: CALGEIRYAPGAGTDKLIF.